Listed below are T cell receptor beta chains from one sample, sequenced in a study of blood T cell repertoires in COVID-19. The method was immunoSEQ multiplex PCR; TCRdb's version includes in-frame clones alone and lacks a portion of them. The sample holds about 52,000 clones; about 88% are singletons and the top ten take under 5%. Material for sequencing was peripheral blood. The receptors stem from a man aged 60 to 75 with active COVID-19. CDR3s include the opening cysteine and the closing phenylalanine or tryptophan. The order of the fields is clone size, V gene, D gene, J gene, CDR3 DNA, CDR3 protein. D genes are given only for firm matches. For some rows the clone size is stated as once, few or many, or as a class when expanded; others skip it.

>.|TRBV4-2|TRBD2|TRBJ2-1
TGTGCCAGCAGCCAAGATATGGGACGAGGGAGGGCGAATGAGCAGTTCTTC
CASSQDMGRGRANEQFF
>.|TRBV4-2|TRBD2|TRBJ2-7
TGTGCCAGCAGCCGAACCGGACTAGCGGAGCCCTACGAGCAGTACTTC
CASSRTGLAEPYEQYF
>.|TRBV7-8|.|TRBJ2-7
TGTGCCAGCAGCTTAGCGAGTCCCGAGCAGTACTTC
CASSLASPEQYF
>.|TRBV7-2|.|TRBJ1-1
TGTGCCAGCAGACCCGACCCAGGGGTGGCTGAAGCTTTCTTT
CASRPDPGVAEAFF
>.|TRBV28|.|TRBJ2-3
TGTGCCAGCAGTTTCAGGAGGGAGCTCCTCACAGATACGCAGTATTTT
CASSFRRELLTDTQYF
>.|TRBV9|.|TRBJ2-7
TGTGCCAGCAGCCCAGGTGGGTTTTCCTACGAGCAGTACTTC
CASSPGGFSYEQYF
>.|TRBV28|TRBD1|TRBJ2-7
TGTGCCAGCATCAAATCGACAGGGGGCTCTTACGAGCAGTACTTC
CASIKSTGGSYEQYF
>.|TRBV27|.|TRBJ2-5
TGTGCCAGCAGTTTGAGAACCGAAGAGACCCAGTACTTC
CASSLRTEETQYF
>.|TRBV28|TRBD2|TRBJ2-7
TGTGCCAGCAGGGAACTAGCGGGGACCACAGACTACGAGCAGTACTTC
CASRELAGTTDYEQYF
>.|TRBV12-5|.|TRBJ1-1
TGTGCTAGTGGTTTGGACAGGGATTCGGCTGAAGCTTTCTTT
CASGLDRDSAEAFF
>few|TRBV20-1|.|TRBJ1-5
TGCAGTGCTAGTAGGCAGGTTAGCAATCAGCCCCAGCATTTT
CSASRQVSNQPQHF
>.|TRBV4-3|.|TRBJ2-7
TGCGCCAGCAGCCATACGACCGGGGACGAGCAGTACTTC
CASSHTTGDEQYF
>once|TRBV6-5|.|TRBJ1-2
TGTGCCAGCAGTTACTCGAGGGGGGGGGCTGATGGCTACACCTTC
CASSYSRGGADGYTF
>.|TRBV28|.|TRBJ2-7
TGTGCCAGCAGTTTTGATAGCTCCGAGCAGTACTTC
CASSFDSSEQYF
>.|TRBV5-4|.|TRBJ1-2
TGTGCCAGCAGCTCCGGGGGGGGATCTAACTATGGCTACACCTTC
CASSSGGGSNYGYTF
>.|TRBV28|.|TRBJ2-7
TGTGCCAGCAGTTTTCTTCTCTACGAGCAGTACTTC
CASSFLLYEQYF
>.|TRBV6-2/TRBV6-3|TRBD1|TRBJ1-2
TGTGCCAGCAGTTACTCGGGACAGTTTTACTATGGCTACACCTTC
CASSYSGQFYYGYTF
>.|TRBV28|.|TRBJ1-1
TGTGCCAGCAGTCCCTGGGGGGGGCCTGAAGCTTTCTTT
CASSPWGGPEAFF
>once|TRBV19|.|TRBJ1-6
TGTGCCAGTAAAAAGAGCTCCTATAATTCACCCCTCCACTTT
CASKKSSYNSPLHF
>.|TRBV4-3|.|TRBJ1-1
TGCGCCAGCAGCGCGCAGGGAGGACGGACTGAAGCTTTCTTT
CASSAQGGRTEAFF
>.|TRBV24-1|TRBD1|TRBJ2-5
TGTGCCACCAGTGATTGGAGGACAGGGGCCCAAGAGACCCAGTACTTC
CATSDWRTGAQETQYF
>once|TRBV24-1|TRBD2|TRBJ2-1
TGTGCCACCAGTGCCGGACTAGCGGCCTACAATGAGCAGTTCTTC
CATSAGLAAYNEQFF
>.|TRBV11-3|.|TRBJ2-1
TGTGCCAGCAGCGCAGGGGTCTGGCGGGAGCCCTACAATGAGCAGTTCTTC
CASSAGVWREPYNEQFF
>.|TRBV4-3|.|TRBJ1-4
TGCGCCAGCAGCCGGCGGACAGAAGCTAATGAAAAACTGTTTTTT
CASSRRTEANEKLFF
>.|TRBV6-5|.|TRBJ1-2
TGTGCCAGCAACGAAGGGGGTGGGGCGTGGGCTGGCTACACCTTC
CASNEGGGAWAGYTF
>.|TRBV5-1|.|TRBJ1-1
TGCGCCAGCAGCTCGGGAGGAGGGAACACTGAAGCTTTCTTT
CASSSGGGNTEAFF
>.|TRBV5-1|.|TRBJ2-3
TGCGCCAGCAGCTTTCTAACAGATACGCAGTATTTT
CASSFLTDTQYF
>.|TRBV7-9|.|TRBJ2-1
TGTGCCAGCAGCGGCTGGCGGAGGAGGGGCGATGAGCAGTTCTTC
CASSGWRRRGDEQFF
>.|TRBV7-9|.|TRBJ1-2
TGTGCCAGCAGCTTACCCAGTTTTTATGGCTACACCTTC
CASSLPSFYGYTF
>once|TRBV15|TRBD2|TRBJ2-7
TGTGCCACCAGCAAGACTAGCGGGAGGCTATACGAGCAGTACTTC
CATSKTSGRLYEQYF
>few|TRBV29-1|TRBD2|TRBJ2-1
TGCAGCGTAAGCGGGAGTAGCTCCTACAATGAGCAGTTCTTC
CSVSGSSSYNEQFF
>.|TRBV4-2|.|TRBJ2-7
TGTGCCAGCAGCCCAATGACCGGAGTGCCAGAATACTTC
CASSPMTGVPEYF
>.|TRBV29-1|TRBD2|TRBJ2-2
TGCAGCGTGGGGGCCGGGACTAGCGGGAGAGGGACCGGGGAGCTGTTTTTT
CSVGAGTSGRGTGELFF
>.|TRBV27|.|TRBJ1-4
TGTGCCAGCAGTCCCCGACAGAAGGAAAAACTGTTTTTT
CASSPRQKEKLFF
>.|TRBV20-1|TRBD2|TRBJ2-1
TGCAGTGCTAGTACGGGGGGTGACTACAATGAGCAGTTCTTC
CSASTGGDYNEQFF
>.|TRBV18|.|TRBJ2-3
TGTGCCAGCTCACCATCGGGAGTAGTTTCAACAGATACGCAGTATTTT
CASSPSGVVSTDTQYF
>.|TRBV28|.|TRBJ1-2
TGTGCCAGCAGTTTCGGCGGGAACTATGGCTACACCTTC
CASSFGGNYGYTF